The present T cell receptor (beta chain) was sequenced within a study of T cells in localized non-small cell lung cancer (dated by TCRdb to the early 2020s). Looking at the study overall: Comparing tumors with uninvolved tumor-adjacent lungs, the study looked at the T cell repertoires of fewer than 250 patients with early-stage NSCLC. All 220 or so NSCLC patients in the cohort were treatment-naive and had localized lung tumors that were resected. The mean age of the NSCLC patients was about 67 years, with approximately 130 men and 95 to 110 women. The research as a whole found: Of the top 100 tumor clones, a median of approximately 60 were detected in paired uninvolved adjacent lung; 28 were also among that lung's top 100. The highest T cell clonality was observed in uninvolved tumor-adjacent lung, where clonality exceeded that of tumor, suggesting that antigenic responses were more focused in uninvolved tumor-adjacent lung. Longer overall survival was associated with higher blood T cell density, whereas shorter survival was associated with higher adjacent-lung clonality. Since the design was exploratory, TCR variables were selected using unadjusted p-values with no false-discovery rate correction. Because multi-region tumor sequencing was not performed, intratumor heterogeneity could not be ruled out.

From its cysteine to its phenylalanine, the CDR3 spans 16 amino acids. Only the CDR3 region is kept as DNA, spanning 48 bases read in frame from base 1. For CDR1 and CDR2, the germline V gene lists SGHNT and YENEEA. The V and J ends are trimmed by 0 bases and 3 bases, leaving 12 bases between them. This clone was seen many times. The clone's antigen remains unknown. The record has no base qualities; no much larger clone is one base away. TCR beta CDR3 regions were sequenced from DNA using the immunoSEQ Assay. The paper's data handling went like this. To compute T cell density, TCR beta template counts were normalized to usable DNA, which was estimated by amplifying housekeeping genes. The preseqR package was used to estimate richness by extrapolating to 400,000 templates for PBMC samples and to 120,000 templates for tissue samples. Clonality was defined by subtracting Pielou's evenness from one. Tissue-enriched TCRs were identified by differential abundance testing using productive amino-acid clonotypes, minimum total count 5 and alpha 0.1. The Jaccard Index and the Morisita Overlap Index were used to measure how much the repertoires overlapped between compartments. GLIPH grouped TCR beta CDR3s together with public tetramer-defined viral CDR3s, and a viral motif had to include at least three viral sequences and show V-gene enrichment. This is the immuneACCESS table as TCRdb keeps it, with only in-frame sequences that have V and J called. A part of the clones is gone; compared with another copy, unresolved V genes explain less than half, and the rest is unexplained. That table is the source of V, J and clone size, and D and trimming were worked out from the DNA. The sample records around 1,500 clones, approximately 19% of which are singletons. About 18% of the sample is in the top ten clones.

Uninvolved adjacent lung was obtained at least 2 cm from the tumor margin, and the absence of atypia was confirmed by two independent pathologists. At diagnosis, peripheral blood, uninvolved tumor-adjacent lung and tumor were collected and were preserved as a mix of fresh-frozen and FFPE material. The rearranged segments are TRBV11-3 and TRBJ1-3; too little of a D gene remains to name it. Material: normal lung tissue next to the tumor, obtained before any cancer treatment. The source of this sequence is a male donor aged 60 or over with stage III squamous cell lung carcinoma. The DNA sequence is TGTGCCAGCAGCTTAGATCTCCTAGGTTATGGAAACACCATATATTTT. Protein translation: CASSLDLLGYGNTIYF.